Listed below are T cell receptor beta chains from one sample, sequenced in a study of blood T cells in healthy people across ages. TCRdb itself ran the 5' RACE reads through MiXCR, one entry per CDR3 protein. Among approximately 800,000 distinct CDR3 sequences, around 25% were seen once, and the ten largest hold around 3.6%. This sample was also put to use in a study of T cells of mothers and their children.

Sequenced input: blood. These TCRs come from a boy aged 10-17 years in good health. CDR3s include the opening cysteine and the closing phenylalanine or tryptophan. The D gene is left open where the match is weak. The size of a clone is reported for some rows only, either as once, few or many, or as a class for expanded clones.

J gene,V gene,D gene,clone size,CDR3 DNA,CDR3 protein
TRBJ2-7,TRBV7-2,NA,NA,TGTGCCAGCAGCCCTCAGGTAATCGACGAGCAGTACTTC,CASSPQVIDEQYF
TRBJ2-2,TRBV21-1,NA,NA,TGTGCCAGCAGCAAAGGGTTGCAGGGAAAAGGCACCGGGGAGCTGTTTTTT,CASSKGLQGKGTGELFF
TRBJ2-7,TRBV3-1,NA,few,TGTGCCAGCAGCCAAACGGCTTTGTCGGGCGAGCAGTACTTC,CASSQTALSGEQYF
TRBJ2-1,TRBV29-1,NA,NA,TGCAGCGCTATGACTAGATACTACAATGAGCAGTTCTTC,CSAMTRYYNEQFF
TRBJ1-2,TRBV6-6,NA,NA,TGTGCCAGCAGAACCTCGGGGGGCTACACCTTC,CASRTSGGYTF
TRBJ2-7,TRBV11-2,NA,NA,TGTGCCAGCAGCTTAGGATCGGGGGTCCCCTACGAGCAGTACTTC,CASSLGSGVPYEQYF
TRBJ1-1,TRBV5-5,NA,NA,TGTGCCAGCAGCTTTGTAGGGGCAGAAGCTTTCTTT,CASSFVGAEAFF
TRBJ2-7,TRBV12-3/TRBV12-4,TRBD1,few,TGTGCCAGCAGTTTATGGGGTCAGGACAGGGGGAGTCACGAGCAGTACTTC,CASSLWGQDRGSHEQYF
TRBJ2-1,TRBV7-9,NA,NA,TGTGCCAGCAGCTTAGGCGGATTTGGGGACGACAATGAGCAGTTCTTC,CASSLGGFGDDNEQFF
TRBJ2-4,TRBV29-1,NA,NA,TGCAGCGTTGAGTCCGGGGTAGCCAAAAACATTCAGTACTTC,CSVESGVAKNIQYF
TRBJ2-5,TRBV7-9,NA,few,TGTGCCAGCAGCCCACTCGGGATGTACCAAGAGACCCAGTACTTC,CASSPLGMYQETQYF
TRBJ1-6,TRBV28,NA,NA,TGTGCCAGCCGTTGGCGACAGGACTCCTATAATTCACCCCTCCACTTT,CASRWRQDSYNSPLHF
TRBJ2-7,TRBV18,NA,NA,TGTGCCAGCTCACCCCGAACCCTTAGCTACGAGCAGTACTTC,CASSPRTLSYEQYF
TRBJ2-7,TRBV25-1,NA,NA,TGTGCCAGCAGTGAAATGGGCGTATCCTACGAGCAGTACTTC,CASSEMGVSYEQYF
TRBJ2-5,TRBV14,NA,NA,TGTGCCAGCAGCCTCCACCCGGACAGACAAGAGACCCAGTACTTC,CASSLHPDRQETQYF
TRBJ2-7,TRBV12-3/TRBV12-4,NA,few,TGTGCCAGCAGTTTAGCGACTTCCCACGAGCAGTACTTC,CASSLATSHEQYF
TRBJ2-7,TRBV18,NA,few,TGTGCCAGCTCACGGACCCTAGGTGACGAGCAGTACTTC,CASSRTLGDEQYF
TRBJ1-2,TRBV9,NA,few,TGTGCCAGCAGCTTCGACCCTGCGGACTACACAGGGAAGGAGGACTATGGCTACACCTTC,CASSFDPADYTGKEDYGYTF
TRBJ2-3,TRBV28,TRBD2,few,TGTGCCAGCAGTGCCAGGACTAGCGGGAGAGATACGCAGTATTTT,CASSARTSGRDTQYF
TRBJ2-7,TRBV4-2,NA,NA,TGTGCCAGCAGCCCACGGGATGAGAGCTCCTACGAGCAGTACTTC,CASSPRDESSYEQYF
TRBJ2-3,TRBV12-3/TRBV12-4,NA,few,TGTGCCAGCAGTCCTGGCCCCCGCAGGGACCAGAGAACCGAACAAGATACGCAGTATTTT,CASSPGPRRDQRTEQDTQYF
TRBJ2-1,TRBV15,NA,NA,TGTGCCACCAGCAGAGCCGCTCCCTTGGAGCAGTTCTTC,CATSRAAPLEQFF
TRBJ2-7,TRBV7-9,TRBD2,NA,TGTGCCAGCAGCTTTCCTCTAGCGGGGACCTACGAGCAGTACTTC,CASSFPLAGTYEQYF
TRBJ2-2,TRBV7-3,NA,few,TGTGCCAGCAGCTTAAGAGCGCAGATGAACACCGGGGAGCTGTTTTTT,CASSLRAQMNTGELFF
TRBJ2-1,TRBV28,NA,few,TGTGCCAGCAGCCTCAGGGTTTCGCTCGATGAGCAGTTCTTC,CASSLRVSLDEQFF
TRBJ2-7,TRBV4-3,NA,NA,TGCGCCAGCAGCCCCTCCGAGGATTCCGAGCAGTACTTC,CASSPSEDSEQYF
TRBJ2-2,TRBV20-1,NA,NA,TGCAGTGCTAGATCAGCGAACACCGGGGAGCTGTTTTTT,CSARSANTGELFF
TRBJ2-1,TRBV6-5,TRBD2,few,TGTGCCAGCACAGCGGGATACTACAATGAGCAGTTCTTC,CASTAGYYNEQFF
TRBJ1-6,TRBV12-3/TRBV12-4,NA,NA,TGTGCCAGCAGTTTAAGGGGCACATCCCTCCACTTT,CASSLRGTSLHF
TRBJ2-5,TRBV28,NA,many,TGTGCCAGCAGTTGGGTTGGGGAGACCCAGTACTTC,CASSWVGETQYF
TRBJ2-5,TRBV21-1,NA,NA,TGTGCCAGCAGCACGGTAAAACACAGCTACCAAGAGACCCAGTACTTC,CASSTVKHSYQETQYF
TRBJ1-2,TRBV3-1,NA,NA,TGTGCCAGCAGTATCACCGGACAAGACGGCTACACCTTC,CASSITGQDGYTF
TRBJ1-4,TRBV7-2,NA,NA,TGTGCCAGCAGCTTAGGGGCGACAGGCTTTAATGAAAAACTGTTTTTT,CASSLGATGFNEKLFF
TRBJ1-6,TRBV6-5,NA,few,TGTGCCAGCAGTACCTCAAAGGGGTCCTATAATTCACCCCTCCACTTT,CASSTSKGSYNSPLHF
TRBJ2-3,TRBV12-3/TRBV12-4,NA,NA,TGTGCCAGCAGTTTTATACTAGCAACAGATACGCAGTATTTT,CASSFILATDTQYF
TRBJ1-4,TRBV19,TRBD1,many,TGTGCCAGTAGTGTGGGACAGGGAGGCGAAAAACTGTTTTTT,CASSVGQGGEKLFF
TRBJ1-1,TRBV29-1,NA,few,TGCAGCGTTGTGGGGCTTGAGGGTCGAGTTACTGAAGCTTTCTTT,CSVVGLEGRVTEAFF